This TCR beta chain came from a study of T-cell reconstitution after alpha-beta-depleted transplantation in children. The study's findings and limits: Some patients' high day-60 TCRbeta diversity was traced to surviving recipient T cells and thymic progenitors. After one year, T-cell counts and TCRbeta diversity mostly came from new T cells. In patients about two months after transplant, alpha-beta T cells reportedly arose from several hundred expanded graft clones.

Comment on this clonotype: Its antigen is undetermined.

V lost 1 base, J lost 7 bases, and 5 bases stayed unmatched. This CDR3 has 15 residues. Germline lookup yields CDR1 SGHTA and CDR2 FQGNSA. Library preparation (for TCRbeta) was performed with unique molecular identifiers. TCRdb fed the PCR reads into MiXCR, producing one record per CDR3 protein. The sample lists hundreds of thousands of distinct CDR3 sequences; roughly 18% were seen once. This sequence was found in a male patient between 2 and 9 years old who had a stem cell transplant for acute lymphoblastic leukemia, so the T cells may come from the graft donor. Specimen: PBMCs, mostly from graft donor cells, collected 360 days after TCRalphabeta/CD19-depleted stem cell transplant. This chain joins TRBV7-2 and TRBJ2-1, with 9 bases identical to TRBD2. The CDR3: CASSLGGGGDNEQFF. CDR3 sequence (DNA): TGTGCCAGCAGCTTAGGCGGGGGGGGAGATAATGAGCAGTTCTTC.